The entry that follows covers one T cell receptor (beta chain) sequence. Germline CDR1 is SGHRS and CDR2 is YFSETQ. The CDR3 covers 15 residues. V was clipped by 3 bases and J by 5 bases; unmatched bases: 9. This entry comes from a study of blood T cell repertoires in COVID-19. About the study: The United States, Italy and Spain provided the acute and convalescent COVID-19 samples. The cDNA or gDNA used as material had been derived from T cells, B-cell-depleted T cells, or PBMCs.

In the authors' methods: Amplifying reference gene primers gave estimates of nucleated cell counts. The protocol was immunoSEQ multiplex PCR, while the TCRdb copy is restricted to in-frame clones and leaves out a portion. That table gives V, J and clone size, and the DNA gave D and trimming. The table lists about 520,000 clones, roughly 88% of them singletons. The source material was peripheral blood. The chain carries TRBV5-1 and TRBJ1-1, with TRBD1 identical over 8 bases. The TCR was taken from a human donor in a cohort sampled during active COVID-19. The DNA of the CDR3 is TGCGCCAGCAGCTCGACGACAGGGGAAGGAACTGAAGCTTTCTTT. This encodes CASSSTTGEGTEAFF.